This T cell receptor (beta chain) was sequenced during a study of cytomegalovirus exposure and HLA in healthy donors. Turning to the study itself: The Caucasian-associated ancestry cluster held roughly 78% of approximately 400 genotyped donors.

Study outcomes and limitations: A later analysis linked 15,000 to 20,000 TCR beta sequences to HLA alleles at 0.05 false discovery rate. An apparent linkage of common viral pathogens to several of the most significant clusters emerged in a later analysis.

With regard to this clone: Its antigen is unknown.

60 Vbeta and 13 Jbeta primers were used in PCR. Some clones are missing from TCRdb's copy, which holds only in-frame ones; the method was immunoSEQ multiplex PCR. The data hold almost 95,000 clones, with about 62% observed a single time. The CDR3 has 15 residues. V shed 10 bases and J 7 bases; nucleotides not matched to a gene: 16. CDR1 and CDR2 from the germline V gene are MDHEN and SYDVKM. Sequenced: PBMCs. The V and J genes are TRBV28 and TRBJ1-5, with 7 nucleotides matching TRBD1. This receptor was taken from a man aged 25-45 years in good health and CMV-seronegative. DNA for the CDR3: TGTGCCACTCGTCGACAGGGCAGTTGGTCGCAGCCCCAGCATTTT. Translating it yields CATRRQGSWSQPQHF.